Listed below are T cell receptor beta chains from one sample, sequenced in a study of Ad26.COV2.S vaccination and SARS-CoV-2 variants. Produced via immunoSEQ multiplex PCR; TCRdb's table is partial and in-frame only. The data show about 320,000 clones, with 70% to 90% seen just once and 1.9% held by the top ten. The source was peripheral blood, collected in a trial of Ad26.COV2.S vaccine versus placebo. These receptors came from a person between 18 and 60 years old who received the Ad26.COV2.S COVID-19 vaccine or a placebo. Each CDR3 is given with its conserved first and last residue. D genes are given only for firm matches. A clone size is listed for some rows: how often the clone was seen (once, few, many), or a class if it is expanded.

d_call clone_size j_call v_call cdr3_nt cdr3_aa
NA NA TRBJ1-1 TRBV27 TGTGCCAGCAGTCCGACACTTATTGAAGCTTTCTTT CASSPTLIEAFF
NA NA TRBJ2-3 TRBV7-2 TGTGCCAGCAGCGTGACTCCCCGGGATACGCAGTATTTT CASSVTPRDTQYF
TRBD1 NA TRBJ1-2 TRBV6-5 TGTGCCAGCAGCCCAGGGGGCCTGCCCTATGGCTACACCTTC CASSPGGLPYGYTF
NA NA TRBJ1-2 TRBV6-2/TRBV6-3 TGTGCCAGCAGCTTACTTCGGGAGACGTACTACACCTTC CASSLLRETYYTF
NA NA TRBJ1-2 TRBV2 TGTGCCAGCAGCCAGGACTTCTCGGGAGGCTATGGCTACACCTTC CASSQDFSGGYGYTF
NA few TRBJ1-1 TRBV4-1 TGCGCCAGCAGCCAAGAGCGGAACACTGAAGCTTTCTTT CASSQERNTEAFF
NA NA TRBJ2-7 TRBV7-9 TGTGCCAGCAGCCGGCGGCAGGGAGCCTACGAGCAGTACTTC CASSRRQGAYEQYF
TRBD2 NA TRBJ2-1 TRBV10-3 TGTGCCGCAACTCTTGGGGCGGGGGGGCTTAATGAGCAGTTCTTC CAATLGAGGLNEQFF
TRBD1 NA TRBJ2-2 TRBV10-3 TGTGCCATCAGTGAGCCGAAGGGACAGCCCGGGGAGCTGTTTTTT CAISEPKGQPGELFF
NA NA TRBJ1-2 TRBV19 TGTGCCAGTAGTATAGGACAGGTGATCTATGGCTACACCTTC CASSIGQVIYGYTF
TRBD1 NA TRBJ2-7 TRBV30 TGTGCCTGGAATCCAGGGACAGGGGGTAACGAGCAGTACTTC CAWNPGTGGNEQYF
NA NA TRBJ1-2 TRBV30 TGTGCCTGGACAGGACGGTGGGGCTATGGCTACACCTTC CAWTGRWGYGYTF
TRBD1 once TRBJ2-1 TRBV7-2 TGTGCCAGCAGCTCGACAGGGTCGGGGTCCACGCTACAGATCTTC CASSSTGSGSTLQIF
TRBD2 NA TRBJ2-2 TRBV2 TGTGCCAGCCTGACTAGCGGGGGAACCGGGGAGCTGTTTTTT CASLTSGGTGELFF
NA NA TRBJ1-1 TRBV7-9 TGTGCCAGCAGCCGGGGTACTGAAGCTTTCTTT CASSRGTEAFF
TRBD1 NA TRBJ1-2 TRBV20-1 TGCAGTGCTAGTGGCAGGGGGCACGACGGCTACACCTTC CSASGRGHDGYTF
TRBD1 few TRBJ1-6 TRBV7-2 TGTGCCAGCAGCAGACCGGGACAGAGCTCCTATAATTCACCCCTCCACTTT CASSRPGQSSYNSPLHF
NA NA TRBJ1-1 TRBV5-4 TGTGCCAGCAGCTTTGACAGTTTTGAAGCTTTCTTT CASSFDSFEAFF
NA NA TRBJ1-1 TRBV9 TGTGCCAGCAGCGTCGGCAGGGTGGGGGCGAACACTGAAGCTTTCTTT CASSVGRVGANTEAFF
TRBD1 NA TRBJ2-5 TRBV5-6 TGTGCCAGCAGCTTGGCTAGACAGGGGCCAGAGACCCAGTACTTC CASSLARQGPETQYF
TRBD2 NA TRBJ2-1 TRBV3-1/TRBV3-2 TGTGCCAGCAGCCGCGGACTAGCGGGGGCCTACAATGAGCAGTTCTTC CASSRGLAGAYNEQFF
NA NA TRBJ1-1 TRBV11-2 TGTGCCAGCAGCTTAGATCTCGGCACTGAAGCTTTCTTT CASSLDLGTEAFF